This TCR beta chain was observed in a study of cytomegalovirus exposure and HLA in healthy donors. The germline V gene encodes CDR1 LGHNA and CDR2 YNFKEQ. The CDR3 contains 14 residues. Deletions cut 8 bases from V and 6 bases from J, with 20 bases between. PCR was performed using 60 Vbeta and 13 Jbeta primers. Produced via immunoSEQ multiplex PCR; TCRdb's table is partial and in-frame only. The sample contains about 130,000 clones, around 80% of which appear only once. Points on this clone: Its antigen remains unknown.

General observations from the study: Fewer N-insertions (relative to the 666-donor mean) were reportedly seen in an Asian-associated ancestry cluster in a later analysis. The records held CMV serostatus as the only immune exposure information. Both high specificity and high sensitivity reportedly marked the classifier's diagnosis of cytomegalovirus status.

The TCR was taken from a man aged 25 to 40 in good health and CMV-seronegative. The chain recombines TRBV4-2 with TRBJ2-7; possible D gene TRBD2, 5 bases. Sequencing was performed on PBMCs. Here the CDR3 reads CASPRTSGALEQYF. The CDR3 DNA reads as TGTGCCAGCCCCCGGACCAGCGGCGCCCTCGAGCAGTACTTC.